Below, 8 T cell receptor beta chains from the same sample are listed, as sequenced in a study of T-cell memory formation after mild COVID-19. TCRdb reprocessed the 5' RACE reads via MiXCR and lists one record per CDR3 protein. Of about 390,000 distinct CDR3 sequences in the sample, 20% to 25% were seen once. The sequencing sample was made of PBMCs or a T cell subset sorted from them (not recorded which). The receptors originated from an adult woman who had mild COVID-19 (a few samples of this study predate the infection). Cell type and time point are not known.

This chain joins TRBV5-6 and TRBJ2-3; weak D call: TRBD1 (6 bases). The V and J ends lost 4 bases and 5 bases respectively, with 11 bases between them. CDR3 length: 13 amino acids. Germline V gene sequence: CDR1 SGHDT, CDR2 YYEEEE. The CDR3 region is CASSDTGRDTQYF. In DNA, the CDR3 is TGTGCCAGCAGCGACACAGGGAGAGATACGCAGTATTTT. The entire variable domain, with the rest obtained from reference TRBV5-6 and TRBJ2-3, is as follows: DAGVTQSPTHLIKTRGQQVTLRCSPKSGHDTVSWYQQALGQGPQFIFQYYEEEERQRGNFPDRFSGHQFPNYSSELNVNALLLGDSALYLCASSDTGRDTQYFGPGTRLTVL.

The table lists this clonotype with many counts. This chain's CDR3 is CASSPGGAGDYNEQFF. The DNA of the CDR3 is TGTGCCAGCAGCCCCGGTGGAGCGGGAGACTACAATGAGCAGTTCTTC. The chain joins TRBV5-4 to TRBJ2-1; 8 bases line up with TRBD2. Germline V CDR1 and CDR2: SGHNT, YYREEE (reference sequence). V gave up 4 bases and J gave up 3 bases; unmatched junction bases: 9. The CDR3 runs to 16 residues.

This clonotype has a handful of counts. The chain uses TRBV7-2 and TRBJ1-1; 9 bases fit TRBD1. The junction had 7 bases not matched to a gene; V was cut back by 5 bases and J by 3 bases. The CDR3 totals 15 residues. Looked up from germline, CDR1 is SGHTA and CDR2 is FQGNSA. The CDR3 nucleotides read TGTGCCAGCAGCCCCTGGACAGGGGTCGACACTGAAGCTTTCTTT. This translates into CASSPWTGVDTEAFF.

This clonotype has just one count. The chain has TRBV7-2 and TRBJ1-1; 8 bases map to TRBD1. The CDR3 is 19 amino acids. Germline values: CDR1 SGHTA, CDR2 FQGNSA. Trimming removed 0 bases from V and 0 bases from J; junction bases left unmatched: 12. CDR3 DNA sequence: TGTGCCAGCAGCTTAGCACCGCCAGGGGGCTTGTTAGTGAACACTGAAGCTTTCTTT. Its protein is CASSLAPPGGLLVNTEAFF.

This rearrangement joins TRBV5-1 to TRBJ2-5; 13 bases are shared with TRBD2. Germline CDR1 and CDR2: SGHRS and YFSETQ. V lost 4 bases to trimming and J lost 4 bases; unmatched junction nucleotides: 13. The length of the CDR3 is 18 residues. This CDR3 reads CASSLVLGLAGRGETQYF. CDR3 nucleotides: TGCGCCAGCAGCCTAGTCTTGGGACTAGCGGGGAGGGGAGAGACCCAGTACTTC.

This clonotype occurred a few times. This chain joins TRBV18 and TRBJ2-1; no clear D. Germline V CDR1 and CDR2: KGHSH, LQKENI. Trimming took 0 bases from V and 4 from J, leaving 4 bases between them. CDR3 length: 13 residues. The CDR3 coding sequence is TGTGCCAGCTCACCACCGCCATACAATGAGCAGTTCTTC. It yields the protein CASSPPPYNEQFF.

J is TRBJ1-4 and V is TRBV7-8, with 9 bases matching TRBD1. This CDR3 contains 14 residues. J gave up 7 bases and V 4 bases, and 4 bases lay outside the gene matches. Germline lookup yields CDR1 SGHVS and CDR2 FQNEAQ. CDR3 sequence (DNA): TGTGCCAGCAGCTCGGACAGGGGAGGTGAAAAACTGTTTTTT. Protein: CASSSDRGGEKLFF. The full variable domain, with the rest looked up from reference TRBV7-8 and TRBJ1-4, is GAGVSQSPRYKVAKRGQDVALRCDPISGHVSLFWYQQALGQGPEFLTYFQNEAQLDKSGLPSDRFFAERPEGSVSTLKIQRTQQEDSAVYLCASSSDRGGEKLFFGSGTQLSVL.

In this sample, this clonotype turned up a few times. The V call is TRBV3-1, the J call TRBJ1-6, with 7 bases matching TRBD1. V was clipped by 8 bases and J by 14 bases; unmatched bases: 9. Germline V gene sequence: CDR1 LGHDT, CDR2 YNNKEL (reference sequence). CDR3 length: 12 amino acids. In DNA, the CDR3 is TGTGCCAGCGGTAGGGGGCCCTTGACCCTCCACTTT. Translation gives CASGRGPLTLHF. Variable domain in full (rest from reference TRBV3-1 and TRBJ1-6): DTAVSQTPKYLVTQMGNDKSIKCEQNLGHDTMYWYKQDSKKFLKIMFSYNNKELIINETVPNRFSPKSPDKAHLNLHINSLELGDSAVYFCASGRGPLTLHFGNGTRLTVT.